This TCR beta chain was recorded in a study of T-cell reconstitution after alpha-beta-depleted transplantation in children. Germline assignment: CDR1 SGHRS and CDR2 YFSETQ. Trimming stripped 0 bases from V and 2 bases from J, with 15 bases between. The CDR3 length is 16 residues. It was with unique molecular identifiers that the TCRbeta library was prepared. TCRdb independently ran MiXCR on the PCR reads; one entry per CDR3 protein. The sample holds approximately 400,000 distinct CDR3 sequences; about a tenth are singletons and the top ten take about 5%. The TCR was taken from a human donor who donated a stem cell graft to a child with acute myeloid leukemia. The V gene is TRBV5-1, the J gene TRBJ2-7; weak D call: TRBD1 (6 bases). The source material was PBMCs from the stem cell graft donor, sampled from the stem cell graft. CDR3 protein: CASSLVSQGTPYEQYF. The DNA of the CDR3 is TGCGCCAGCAGCTTGGTGTCACAGGGAACCCCCTACGAGCAGTACTTC.